This is a list of T cell receptor beta chains from one sample in a study of cytomegalovirus exposure and HLA in healthy donors. TCRdb keeps only in-frame clones here, not all; method: immunoSEQ multiplex PCR. In the table there are 150,000 or so clones, 77% of which are singletons. Sample: PBMCs. The receptors derive from a male donor in good health and CMV-seronegative. CDR3s include the opening cysteine and the closing phenylalanine or tryptophan. The order of the fields is D gene, V gene, clone size, J gene, CDR3 protein, CDR3 DNA. D genes are given only for firm matches. Size tells how often a clone was seen (once, few, many) or the class of an expanded clone, and some rows leave it out.

d_gene: NA
v_gene: TRBV9
abundance: NA
j_gene: TRBJ1-2
CDR3aa: CASSKLQGLDGYTF
CDR3nt: TGTGCCAGCAGCAAGCTCCAGGGGTTGGATGGCTACACCTTC

d_gene: NA
v_gene: TRBV27
abundance: NA
j_gene: TRBJ1-1
CDR3aa: CASSLWQGSSEAFF
CDR3nt: TGTGCCAGCAGTTTATGGCAGGGGAGCTCTGAAGCTTTCTTT

d_gene: TRBD2
v_gene: TRBV7-6
abundance: NA
j_gene: TRBJ2-1
CDR3aa: CASSHWERGGSYNEQFF
CDR3nt: TGTGCCAGCAGCCATTGGGAGCGGGGGGGCTCCTACAATGAGCAGTTCTTC

d_gene: NA
v_gene: TRBV11-3
abundance: once
j_gene: TRBJ2-7
CDR3aa: CASSLLSGGATYEQYF
CDR3nt: TGTGCCAGCAGCTTACTTAGCGGAGGCGCAACCTACGAGCAGTACTTC

d_gene: NA
v_gene: TRBV2
abundance: NA
j_gene: TRBJ1-2
CDR3aa: CASRGYGYTF
CDR3nt: TGTGCCAGCCGGGGCTATGGCTACACCTTC

d_gene: TRBD2
v_gene: TRBV10-3
abundance: NA
j_gene: TRBJ2-1
CDR3aa: CAIKTSGGPSINEQFF
CDR3nt: TGTGCCATCAAGACTAGCGGGGGGCCTTCCATCAATGAGCAGTTCTTC

d_gene: TRBD2
v_gene: TRBV4-1
abundance: NA
j_gene: TRBJ2-7
CDR3aa: CASSQDGTSSMSYEQYF
CDR3nt: TGCGCCAGCAGCCAAGATGGGACTAGTAGTATGTCCTACGAGCAGTACTTC

d_gene: TRBD2
v_gene: TRBV9
abundance: NA
j_gene: TRBJ2-3
CDR3aa: CASSAGLAGGDTQYF
CDR3nt: TGTGCCAGCAGCGCGGGACTAGCGGGAGGGGATACGCAGTATTTT

d_gene: NA
v_gene: TRBV4-3
abundance: NA
j_gene: TRBJ1-4
CDR3aa: CASSQGTVRGEKLFF
CDR3nt: TGCGCCAGCAGCCAAGGGACAGTGCGGGGGGAAAAACTGTTTTTT

d_gene: NA
v_gene: TRBV30
abundance: NA
j_gene: TRBJ1-1
CDR3aa: CAWSVRGCPEAFF
CDR3nt: TGTGCCTGGAGTGTAAGGGGGTGCCCTGAAGCTTTCTTT

d_gene: NA
v_gene: TRBV27
abundance: few
j_gene: TRBJ1-5
CDR3aa: CASSLRQNQPQHF
CDR3nt: TGTGCCAGCAGTTTACGACAGAATCAGCCCCAGCATTTT

d_gene: TRBD1
v_gene: TRBV25-1
abundance: NA
j_gene: TRBJ1-2
CDR3aa: CASSAGTGINYGYTF
CDR3nt: TGTGCCAGCAGTGCAGGGACAGGCATTAACTATGGCTACACCTTC